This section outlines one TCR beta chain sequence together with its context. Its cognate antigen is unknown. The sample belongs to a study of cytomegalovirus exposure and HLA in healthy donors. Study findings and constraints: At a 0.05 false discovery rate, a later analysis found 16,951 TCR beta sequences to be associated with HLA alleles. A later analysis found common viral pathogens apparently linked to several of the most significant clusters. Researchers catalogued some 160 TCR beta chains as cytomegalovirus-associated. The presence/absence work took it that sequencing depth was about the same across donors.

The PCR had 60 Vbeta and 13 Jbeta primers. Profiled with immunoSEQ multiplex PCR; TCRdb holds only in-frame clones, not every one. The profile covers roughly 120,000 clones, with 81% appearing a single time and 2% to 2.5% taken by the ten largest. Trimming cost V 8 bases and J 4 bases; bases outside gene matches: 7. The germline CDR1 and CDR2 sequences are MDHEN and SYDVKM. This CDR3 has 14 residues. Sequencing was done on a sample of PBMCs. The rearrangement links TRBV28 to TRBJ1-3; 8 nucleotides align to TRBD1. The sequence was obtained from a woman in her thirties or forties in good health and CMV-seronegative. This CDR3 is CASETGTGGNTIYF. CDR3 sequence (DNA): TGTGCCAGCGAGACCGGGACAGGCGGAAACACCATATATTTT.